These T cell receptor beta chains were read from a single sample in a study of blood T cell repertoires in COVID-19. The repertoire was sequenced with immunoSEQ multiplex PCR; TCRdb's copy has only in-frame clones and lacks some. This table holds over 200,000 clones, around 90% found once. Sequencing input: peripheral blood. The receptors come from a woman under 40 with acute or convalescent COVID-19. Each CDR3 is given with its conserved first and last residue. D genes are given only for firm matches. Size tells how often a clone was seen (once, few, many) or the class of an expanded clone, and some rows leave it out.

V	D	size	J	CDR3	DNA
TRBV7-3	-	-	TRBJ1-1	CASSEGGAWITEAFF	TGTGCCAGCAGCGAAGGGGGGGCTTGGATCACTGAAGCTTTCTTT
TRBV3-1/TRBV3-2	-	-	TRBJ2-1	CASSQDTVSYNEQFF	TGTGCCAGCAGCCAAGATACAGTCTCCTACAATGAGCAGTTCTTC
TRBV11-2	-	-	TRBJ2-5	CASSLAVETQYF	TGTGCCAGCAGCTTAGCGGTGGAGACCCAGTACTTC
TRBV7-9	-	-	TRBJ2-1	CASSLVSGVRNEQFF	TGTGCCAGCAGCTTAGTATCGGGAGTGAGGAATGAGCAGTTCTTC
TRBV9	TRBD2	-	TRBJ2-7	CASSVAAAGAYEQYF	TGTGCCAGCAGCGTAGCGGCAGCGGGGGCCTACGAGCAGTACTTC
TRBV6-1	-	-	TRBJ2-5	CASSDLRVYQETQYF	TGTGCCAGCAGTGACCTCCGAGTGTACCAAGAGACCCAGTACTTC
TRBV19	-	-	TRBJ2-3	CASRMADTQYF	TGTGCCAGTAGGATGGCTGATACGCAGTATTTT
TRBV5-8	TRBD1	-	TRBJ1-1	CASSGRTGNTEAFF	TGTGCCAGCAGCGGGAGGACAGGGAACACTGAAGCTTTCTTT
TRBV6-4	-	-	TRBJ2-2	CASSPDSTGGELFF	TGTGCCAGCAGTCCTGACAGTACCGGCGGGGAGCTGTTTTTT
TRBV5-1	TRBD1	few	TRBJ1-1	CASSSQGAMNTEAFF	TGCGCCAGCAGCTCACAGGGGGCCATGAACACTGAAGCTTTCTTT
TRBV2	TRBD2	-	TRBJ2-1	CASSEMSSGGYNEQFF	TGTGCCAGCAGTGAAATGTCTAGCGGGGGCTACAATGAGCAGTTCTTC
TRBV19	-	few	TRBJ2-1	CASSIAPWTVSYNEQFF	TGTGCCAGTAGTATAGCGCCCTGGACAGTCTCCTACAATGAGCAGTTCTTC
TRBV11-2	-	-	TRBJ2-5	CASSLGSSGAGETQYF	TGTGCCAGCAGCTTAGGCTCGTCGGGAGCCGGGGAGACCCAGTACTTC
TRBV19	TRBD1	-	TRBJ2-5	CASSRGQGPLPETQYF	TGTGCCAGTAGTCGGGGACAGGGGCCCCTTCCGGAGACCCAGTACTTC
TRBV7-8	-	-	TRBJ1-6	CASSLAPVRGNSPLHF	TGTGCCAGCAGCTTAGCGCCGGTTAGGGGTAATTCACCCCTCCACTTT
TRBV18	TRBD1	-	TRBJ2-2	CASSPRSGQGRAPNTGELFF	TGTGCCAGCTCACCTCGATCGGGACAGGGACGGGCGCCGAACACCGGGGAGCTGTTTTTT
TRBV27	TRBD2	-	TRBJ2-1	CASSPLEGTRYNEQFF	TGTGCCAGCAGTCCGCTTGAGGGGACTAGATACAATGAGCAGTTCTTC
TRBV14	-	few	TRBJ2-5	CASSQASGLSWTQYF	TGTGCCAGCAGCCAAGCTTCGGGGTTATCGTGGACCCAGTACTTC
TRBV12-5	TRBD1	-	TRBJ2-7	CASGLETGVYEQYF	TGTGCTAGTGGTTTAGAAACAGGGGTCTACGAGCAGTACTTC
TRBV12-3/TRBV12-4	-	few	TRBJ2-1	CASSVLRDNEQFF	TGTGCCAGCAGTGTGCTCCGGGACAATGAGCAGTTCTTC
TRBV19	-	-	TRBJ1-2	CASSRGFNYGYTF	TGTGCCAGTAGCCGGGGGTTTAACTATGGCTACACCTTC
TRBV7-9	TRBD1	-	TRBJ1-2	CASSSLTGGDYGYTF	TGTGCCAGCAGCTCCCTGACAGGGGGCGACTATGGCTACACCTTC
TRBV6-2/TRBV6-3	TRBD2	-	TRBJ2-3	CASSGLASTDTQYF	TGTGCCAGCAGTGGACTAGCAAGCACAGATACGCAGTATTTT
TRBV12-5	-	-	TRBJ2-5	CASGLGLNQETQYF	TGTGCTAGTGGTTTGGGACTGAACCAAGAGACCCAGTACTTC
TRBV6-4	TRBD1	once	TRBJ1-2	CASRDRDSSGYGYTF	TGTGCCAGCAGGGACCGGGACAGTTCAGGCTATGGCTACACCTTC
TRBV6-5	TRBD1	-	TRBJ2-3	CASIDRGRTDTQYF	TGTGCCAGCATAGACAGGGGGCGAACAGATACGCAGTATTTT
TRBV5-4	-	-	TRBJ1-2	CASSPQAGGGYTF	TGTGCCAGCAGCCCCCAAGCGGGTGGAGGCTACACCTTC
TRBV9	TRBD1	-	TRBJ1-1	CASSKRQGYTEAFF	TGTGCCAGCAGCAAACGACAGGGTTACACTGAAGCTTTCTTT
TRBV9	-	-	TRBJ2-5	CASSTPGQETQYF	TGTGCCAGCAGCACACCCGGGCAAGAGACCCAGTACTTC
TRBV4-3	-	-	TRBJ2-5	CASSQEEGWETQYF	TGCGCCAGCAGCCAAGAAGAGGGCTGGGAGACCCAGTACTTC